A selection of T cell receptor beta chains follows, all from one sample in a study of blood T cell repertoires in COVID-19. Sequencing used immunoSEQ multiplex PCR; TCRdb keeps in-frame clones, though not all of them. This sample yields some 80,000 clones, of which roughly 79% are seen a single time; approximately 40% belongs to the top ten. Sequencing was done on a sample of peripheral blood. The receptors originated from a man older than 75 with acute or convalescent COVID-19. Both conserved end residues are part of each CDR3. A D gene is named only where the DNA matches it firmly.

cdr3_aa: CASSFHGLAGAGELFF
v_call: TRBV27
d_call: TRBD2
j_call: TRBJ2-2

cdr3_aa: CASSPADRGYQPQHF
v_call: TRBV28
d_call: TRBD1
j_call: TRBJ1-5

cdr3_aa: CASSPPGTTLYEQYF
v_call: TRBV28
d_call: TRBD2
j_call: TRBJ2-7

cdr3_aa: CASSLRADITEAFF
v_call: TRBV7-3
d_call: NA
j_call: TRBJ1-1

cdr3_aa: CASGRTGSSYEQYF
v_call: TRBV6-5
d_call: TRBD1
j_call: TRBJ2-7

cdr3_aa: CASSRAYGYTF
v_call: TRBV12-3/TRBV12-4
d_call: NA
j_call: TRBJ1-2

cdr3_aa: CARSGTSGKFNTGELFF
v_call: TRBV7-9
d_call: TRBD2
j_call: TRBJ2-2

cdr3_aa: CASSDLQGASREAFF
v_call: TRBV6-1
d_call: TRBD1
j_call: TRBJ1-1

cdr3_aa: CASSDRGVTEAFF
v_call: TRBV6-1
d_call: TRBD1
j_call: TRBJ1-1

cdr3_aa: CASSQGLAYEQYF
v_call: TRBV28
d_call: NA
j_call: TRBJ2-7

cdr3_aa: CASSSDRGQWWLAGVEQYF
v_call: TRBV7-9
d_call: NA
j_call: TRBJ2-7

cdr3_aa: CASSLVGTSGTGEQYF
v_call: TRBV7-2
d_call: TRBD2
j_call: TRBJ2-7

cdr3_aa: CASSPPDRVSTEAFF
v_call: TRBV18
d_call: TRBD1
j_call: TRBJ1-1

cdr3_aa: CASRTPGTGYEQYF
v_call: TRBV7-8
d_call: TRBD1
j_call: TRBJ2-7

cdr3_aa: CASSSNPSYEQYF
v_call: TRBV11-3
d_call: NA
j_call: TRBJ2-7

cdr3_aa: CASRRTAINEKLFF
v_call: TRBV19
d_call: NA
j_call: TRBJ1-4

cdr3_aa: CASSRDSSYEQYF
v_call: TRBV12-3/TRBV12-4
d_call: TRBD1
j_call: TRBJ2-7

cdr3_aa: CASSLGSRGPPSPLHF
v_call: TRBV5-6
d_call: NA
j_call: TRBJ1-6

cdr3_aa: CASSLVPGQGDHEQYF
v_call: TRBV7-6
d_call: TRBD1
j_call: TRBJ2-7

cdr3_aa: CASRATGGGEQPQHF
v_call: TRBV2
d_call: TRBD1
j_call: TRBJ1-5

cdr3_aa: CASSPVNIVTEAFF
v_call: TRBV14
d_call: NA
j_call: TRBJ1-1

cdr3_aa: CAISETSGEQFF
v_call: TRBV10-3
d_call: TRBD2
j_call: TRBJ2-1

cdr3_aa: CASSGIAGAFDNEQFF
v_call: TRBV5-4
d_call: TRBD2
j_call: TRBJ2-1

cdr3_aa: CASSSQGGLNTEAFF
v_call: TRBV7-9
d_call: NA
j_call: TRBJ1-1

cdr3_aa: CASSSRTGWPYNEQFF
v_call: TRBV28
d_call: TRBD1
j_call: TRBJ2-1

cdr3_aa: CASSLARTGGSYEQYF
v_call: TRBV7-6
d_call: TRBD1
j_call: TRBJ2-7

cdr3_aa: CASSSDRGRREQYF
v_call: TRBV6-5
d_call: TRBD1
j_call: TRBJ2-7

cdr3_aa: CASSQGGRGNTGELFF
v_call: TRBV7-3
d_call: TRBD1
j_call: TRBJ2-2

cdr3_aa: CASSPRTGRGSFSAFF
v_call: TRBV28
d_call: TRBD1
j_call: TRBJ1-1

cdr3_aa: CASSTETGAAGYTF
v_call: TRBV2
d_call: TRBD1
j_call: TRBJ1-2

cdr3_aa: CASSLQDIPEQFF
v_call: TRBV11-2
d_call: NA
j_call: TRBJ2-1

cdr3_aa: CASSLGTGTNNEQFF
v_call: TRBV18
d_call: TRBD1
j_call: TRBJ2-1

cdr3_aa: CASSAGPSSGNTIYF
v_call: TRBV2
d_call: NA
j_call: TRBJ1-3

cdr3_aa: CASSRTEAFF
v_call: TRBV28
d_call: NA
j_call: TRBJ1-1

cdr3_aa: CASSFSGQGAMGEQYF
v_call: TRBV6-5
d_call: TRBD1
j_call: TRBJ2-7

cdr3_aa: CASSLRARQPQHF
v_call: TRBV12-3/TRBV12-4
d_call: NA
j_call: TRBJ1-5

cdr3_aa: CASSLGTGTYNSPLHF
v_call: TRBV7-2
d_call: NA
j_call: TRBJ1-6

cdr3_aa: CASSATGQGPRGTGELFF
v_call: TRBV19
d_call: TRBD1
j_call: TRBJ2-2

cdr3_aa: CASSLGGHEQFF
v_call: TRBV12-3/TRBV12-4
d_call: NA
j_call: TRBJ2-1